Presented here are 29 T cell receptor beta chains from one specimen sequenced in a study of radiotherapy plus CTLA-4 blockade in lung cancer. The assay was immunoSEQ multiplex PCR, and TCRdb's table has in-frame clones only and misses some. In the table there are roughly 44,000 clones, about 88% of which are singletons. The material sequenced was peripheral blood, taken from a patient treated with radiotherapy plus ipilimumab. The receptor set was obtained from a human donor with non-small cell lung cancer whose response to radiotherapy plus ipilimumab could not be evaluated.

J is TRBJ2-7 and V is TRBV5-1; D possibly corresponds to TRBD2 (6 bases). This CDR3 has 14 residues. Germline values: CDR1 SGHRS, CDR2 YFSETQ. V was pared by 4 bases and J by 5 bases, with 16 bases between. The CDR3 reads CASSQGTSLHEQYF. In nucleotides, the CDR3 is TGCGCCAGCAGCCAAGGGACTTCTCTCCACGAGCAGTACTTC.

The CDR3 nucleotides read TGTGCCTGGAGGCCGGGGGTAATGAACACTGAAGCTTTCTTT. As protein: CAWRPGVMNTEAFF. V usage is TRBV30 and J usage is TRBJ1-1, with D tentatively TRBD1 (5 bases). CDR3 length: 14 residues. Trimming pared 3 bases from V and 0 bases from J, leaving 11 bases between. Germline CDR1 GTSNPN, CDR2 SVGIG (reference sequence).

Written as DNA, the CDR3 is TGCGCCAGCAGCCAAGATCCCGGGGGGGGCTACAATGAGCAGTTCTTC. It is translated as CASSQDPGGGYNEQFF. The V and J genes are TRBV4-1 and TRBJ2-1, with 8 bases matching TRBD2. With V trimmed by 0 bases and J by 3 bases, 4 bases remained unmatched. Germline V gene sequence: CDR1 MGHRA, CDR2 YSYEKL. The CDR3 contains 16 residues.

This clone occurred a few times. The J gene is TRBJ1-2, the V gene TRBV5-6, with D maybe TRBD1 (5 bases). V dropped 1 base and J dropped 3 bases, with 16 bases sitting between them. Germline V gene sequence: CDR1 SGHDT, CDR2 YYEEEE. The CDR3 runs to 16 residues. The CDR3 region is CASSLSHGRAYYGYTF. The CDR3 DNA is TGTGCCAGCAGCTTGTCACATGGCAGGGCCTACTATGGCTACACCTTC.

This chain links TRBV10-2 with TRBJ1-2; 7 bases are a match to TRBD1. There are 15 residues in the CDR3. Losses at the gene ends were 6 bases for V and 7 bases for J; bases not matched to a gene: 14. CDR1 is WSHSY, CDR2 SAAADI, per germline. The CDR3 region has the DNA TGCGCCAGCAGGCCCGAGTGGTCAGGGGGAAGTGGCTACACCTTC. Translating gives CASRPEWSGGSGYTF.

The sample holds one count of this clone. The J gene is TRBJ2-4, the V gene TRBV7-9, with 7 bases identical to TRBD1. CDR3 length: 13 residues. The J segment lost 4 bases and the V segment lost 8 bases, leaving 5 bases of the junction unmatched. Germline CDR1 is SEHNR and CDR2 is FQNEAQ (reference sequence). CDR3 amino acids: CASGDSAKNIQYF. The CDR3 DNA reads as TGTGCCAGCGGGGACAGCGCTAAAAACATTCAGTACTTC.

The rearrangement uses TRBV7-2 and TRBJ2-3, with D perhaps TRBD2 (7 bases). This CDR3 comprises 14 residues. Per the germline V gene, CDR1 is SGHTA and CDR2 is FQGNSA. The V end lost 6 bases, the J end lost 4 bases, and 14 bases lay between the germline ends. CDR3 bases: TGTGCCAGCAGACAGGGAGGGGGGCCAGATACGCAGTATTTT. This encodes CASRQGGGPDTQYF. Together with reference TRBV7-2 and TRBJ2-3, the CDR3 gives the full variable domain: GAGVSQSPSNKVTEKGKDVELRCDPISGHTALYWYRQSLGQGLEFLIYFQGNSAPDKSGLPSDRFSAERTGGSVSTLTIQRTQQEDSAVYLCASRQGGGPDTQYFGPGTRLTVL.

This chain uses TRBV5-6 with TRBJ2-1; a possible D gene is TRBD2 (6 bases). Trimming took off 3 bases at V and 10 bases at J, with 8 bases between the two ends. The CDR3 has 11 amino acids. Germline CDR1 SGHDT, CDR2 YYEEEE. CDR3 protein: CASSWEVEQFF. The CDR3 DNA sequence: TGTGCCAGCAGCTGGGAGGTGGAGCAGTTCTTC.

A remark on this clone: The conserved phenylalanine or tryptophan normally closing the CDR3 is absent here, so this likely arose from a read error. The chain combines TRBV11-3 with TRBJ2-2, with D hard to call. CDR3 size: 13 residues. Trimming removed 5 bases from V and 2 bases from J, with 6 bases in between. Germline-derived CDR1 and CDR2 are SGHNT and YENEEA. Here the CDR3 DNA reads TGTGCCAGCAGCCCTCTAAACACCGGGGAGCTGTTTTCT. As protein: CASSPLNTGELFS.

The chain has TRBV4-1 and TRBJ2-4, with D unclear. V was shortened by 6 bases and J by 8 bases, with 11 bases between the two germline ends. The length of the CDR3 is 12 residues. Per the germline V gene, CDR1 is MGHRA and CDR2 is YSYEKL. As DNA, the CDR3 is TGCGCCAGCAGTCCGAACAGAGACATTCAGTACTTC. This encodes CASSPNRDIQYF.

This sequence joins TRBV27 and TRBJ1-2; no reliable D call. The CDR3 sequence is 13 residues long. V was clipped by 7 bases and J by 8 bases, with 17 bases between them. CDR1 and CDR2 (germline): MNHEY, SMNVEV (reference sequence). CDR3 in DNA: TGTGCCAGCATCTTAAAGAGGGAATTAGGCTACACCTTC. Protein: CASILKRELGYTF.

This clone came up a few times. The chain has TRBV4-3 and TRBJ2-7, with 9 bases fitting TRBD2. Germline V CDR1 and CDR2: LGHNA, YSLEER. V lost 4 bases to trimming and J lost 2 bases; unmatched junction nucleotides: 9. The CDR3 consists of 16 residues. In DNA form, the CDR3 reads TGCGCCAGCAGCCCCGGGGGGCTAGCGGGAACCTACGAGCAGTACTTC. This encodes CASSPGGLAGTYEQYF.

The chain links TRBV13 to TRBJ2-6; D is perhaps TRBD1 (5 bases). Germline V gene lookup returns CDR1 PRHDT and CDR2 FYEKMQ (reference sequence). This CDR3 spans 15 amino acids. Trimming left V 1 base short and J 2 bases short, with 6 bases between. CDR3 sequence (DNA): TGTGCCAGCAGCTTAGAGGGGCCTGGGGCCAACGTCCTGACTTTC. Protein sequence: CASSLEGPGANVLTF. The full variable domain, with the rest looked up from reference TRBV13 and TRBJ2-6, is AAGVIQSPRHLIKEKRETATLKCYPIPRHDTVYWYQQGPGQDPQFLISFYEKMQSDKGSIPDRFSAQQFSDYHSELNMSSLELGDSALYFCASSLEGPGANVLTFGAGSRLTVL.

The CDR3 DNA is TGCGCCAGCAGCTTCAACGGCTATGGCTACACCTTC. It translates to CASSFNGYGYTF. The chain has TRBV5-1 and TRBJ1-2; no clear D gene. This CDR3 is 12 amino acids long. CDR1 and CDR2 (germline): SGHRS, YFSETQ. V was clipped by 2 bases and J by 4 bases, with 6 bases between them.

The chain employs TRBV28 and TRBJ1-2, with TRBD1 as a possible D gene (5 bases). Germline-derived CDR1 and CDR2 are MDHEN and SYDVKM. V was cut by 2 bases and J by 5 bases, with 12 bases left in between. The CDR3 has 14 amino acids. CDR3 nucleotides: TGTGCCAGCAGTTTACTCTCGGGGGGGTATGGCTACACCTTC. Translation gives CASSLLSGGYGYTF.

The CDR3 DNA is TGTGCCAGCAGGTTGGGACAGGCGTTAGTCGAAGCTTTCTTT. This gives the protein CASRLGQALVEAFF. The chain uses TRBV6-1 and TRBJ1-1; 8 bases are a match to TRBD1. CDR1 and CDR2 from the germline V gene are MNHNS and SASEGT. The CDR3 length is 14 residues. The ends lost 6 bases at V and 8 bases at J; junction bases unmatched: 11.

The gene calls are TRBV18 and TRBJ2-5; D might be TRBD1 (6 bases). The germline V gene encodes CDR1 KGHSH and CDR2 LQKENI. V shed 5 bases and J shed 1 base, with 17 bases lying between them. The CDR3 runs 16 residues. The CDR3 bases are TGTGCCAGCTCAAACCAGGGAAGAGGGGGCCAAGAGACCCAGTACTTC. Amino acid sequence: CASSNQGRGGQETQYF.

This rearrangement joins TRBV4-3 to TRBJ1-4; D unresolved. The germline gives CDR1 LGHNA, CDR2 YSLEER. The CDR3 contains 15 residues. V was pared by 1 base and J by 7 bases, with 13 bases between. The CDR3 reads CASSQAGSRSEKLFF. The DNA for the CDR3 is TGCGCCAGCAGCCAAGCGGGGAGTAGAAGTGAAAAACTGTTTTTT.

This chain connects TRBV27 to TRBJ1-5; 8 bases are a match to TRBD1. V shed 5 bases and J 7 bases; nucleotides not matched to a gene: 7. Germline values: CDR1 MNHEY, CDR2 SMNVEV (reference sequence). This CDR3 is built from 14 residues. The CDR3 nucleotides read TGTGCCAGCAGTGCGGCAGGGGGCGGCCAGCCCCAGCATTTT. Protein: CASSAAGGGQPQHF.

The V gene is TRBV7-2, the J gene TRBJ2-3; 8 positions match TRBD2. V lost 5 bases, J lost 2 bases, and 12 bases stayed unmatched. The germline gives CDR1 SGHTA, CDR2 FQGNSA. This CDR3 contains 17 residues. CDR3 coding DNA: TGTGCCAGCAGCGCCCCGAGCCAGCGGGGGACCACAGATACGCAGTATTTT. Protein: CASSAPSQRGTTDTQYF. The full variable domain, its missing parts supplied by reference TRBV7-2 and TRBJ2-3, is GAGVSQSPSNKVTEKGKDVELRCDPISGHTALYWYRQSLGQGLEFLIYFQGNSAPDKSGLPSDRFSAERTGGSVSTLTIQRTQQEDSAVYLCASSAPSQRGTTDTQYFGPGTRLTVL.

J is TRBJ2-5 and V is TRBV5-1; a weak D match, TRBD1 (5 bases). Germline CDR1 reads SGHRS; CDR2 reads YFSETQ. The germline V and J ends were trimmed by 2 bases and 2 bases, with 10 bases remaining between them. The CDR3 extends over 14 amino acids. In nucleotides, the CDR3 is TGCGCCAGCAGCTTATGGGGCCGTCAAGAGACCCAGTACTTC. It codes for CASSLWGRQETQYF.

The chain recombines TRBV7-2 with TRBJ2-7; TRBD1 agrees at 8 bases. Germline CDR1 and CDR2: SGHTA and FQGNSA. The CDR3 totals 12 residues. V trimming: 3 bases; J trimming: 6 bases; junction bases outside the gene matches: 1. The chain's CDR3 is CASSFRGREQYF. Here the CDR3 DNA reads TGTGCCAGCAGCTTCAGGGGGCGCGAGCAGTACTTC. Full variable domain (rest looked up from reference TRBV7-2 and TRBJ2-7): GAGVSQSPSNKVTEKGKDVELRCDPISGHTALYWYRQSLGQGLEFLIYFQGNSAPDKSGLPSDRFSAERTGGSVSTLTIQRTQQEDSAVYLCASSFRGREQYFGPGTRLTVT.

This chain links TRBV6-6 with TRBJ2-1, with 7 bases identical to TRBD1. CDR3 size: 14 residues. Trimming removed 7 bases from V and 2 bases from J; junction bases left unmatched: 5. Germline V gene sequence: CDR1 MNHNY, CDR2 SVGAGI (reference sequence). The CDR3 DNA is TGTGCCAGCACCAGGGGGAAAGCCTACAATGAGCAGTTCTTC. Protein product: CASTRGKAYNEQFF.

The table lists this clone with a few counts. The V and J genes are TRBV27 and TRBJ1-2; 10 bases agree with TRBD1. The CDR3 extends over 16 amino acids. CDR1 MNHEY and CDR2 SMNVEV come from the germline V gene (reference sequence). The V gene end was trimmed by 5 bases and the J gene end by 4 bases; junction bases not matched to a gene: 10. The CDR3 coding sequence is TGTGCCAGCAGTCCCCGGGACAGGGGACTATTCTATGGCTACACCTTC. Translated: CASSPRDRGLFYGYTF.

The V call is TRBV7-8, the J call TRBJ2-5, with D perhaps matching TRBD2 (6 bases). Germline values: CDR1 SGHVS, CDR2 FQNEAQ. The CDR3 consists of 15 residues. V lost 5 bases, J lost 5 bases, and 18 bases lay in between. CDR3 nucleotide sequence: TGTGCCAGCAGCATTACCGGGACTCCAAAGGAGACCCAGTACTTC. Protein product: CASSITGTPKETQYF.

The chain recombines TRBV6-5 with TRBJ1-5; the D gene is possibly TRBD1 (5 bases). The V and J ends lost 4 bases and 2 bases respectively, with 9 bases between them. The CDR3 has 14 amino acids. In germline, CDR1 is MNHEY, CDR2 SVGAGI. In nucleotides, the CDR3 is TGTGCCAGCAGTTCGGACAATGGCAATCAGCCCCAGCATTTT. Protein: CASSSDNGNQPQHF.

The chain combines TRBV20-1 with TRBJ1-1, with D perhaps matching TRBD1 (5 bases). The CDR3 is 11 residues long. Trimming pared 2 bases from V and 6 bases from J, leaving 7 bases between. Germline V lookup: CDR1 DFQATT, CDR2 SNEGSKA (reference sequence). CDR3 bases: TGCAGTGCTAGATGGGGGGCTGAAGCTTTCTTT. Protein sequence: CSARWGAEAFF.

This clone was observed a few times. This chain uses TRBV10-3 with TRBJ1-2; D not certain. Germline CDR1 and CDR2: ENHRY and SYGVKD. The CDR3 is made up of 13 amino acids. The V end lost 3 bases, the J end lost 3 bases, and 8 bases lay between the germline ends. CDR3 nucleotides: TGTGCCATCAGTGATGTCGGGGACTATGGCTACACCTTC. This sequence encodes CAISDVGDYGYTF.

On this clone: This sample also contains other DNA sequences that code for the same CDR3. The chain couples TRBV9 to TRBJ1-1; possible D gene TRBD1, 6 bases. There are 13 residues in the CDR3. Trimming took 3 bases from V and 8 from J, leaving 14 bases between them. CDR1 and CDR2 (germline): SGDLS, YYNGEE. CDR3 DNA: TGTGCCAGCAGCGCCGGGACATCTCTGGAAGCTTTCTTT. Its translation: CASSAGTSLEAFF.